This T cell receptor beta chain is from a study of shared clonotypes between healthy human individuals. V was shortened by 5 bases and J by 2 bases, with 10 bases between the two germline ends. The germline V gene encodes CDR1 SGHVS and CDR2 FQNEAQ. This CDR3 has 14 amino acids. Positively selected for CCR7, the CD45RO-negative cells used as naive CD8 cells excluded terminally differentiated effector memory CD45RA+ cells. Clones were sequenced by immunoSEQ multiplex PCR, and TCRdb holds only the in-frame ones, with some missing. The table shows more than 2 million clones, with just under 95% occurring only once.

Sequenced: naive CD8+ T cells from PBMCs. The clonotype was recovered from a young man in good health. Some clones in this sample may be carry-over from other donors' samples. The chain recombines TRBV7-8 with TRBJ1-5; D is ambiguous. CDR3 residues: CASSTSTGNQPQHF. DNA of the CDR3: TGTGCCAGCAGCACTAGCACTGGCAATCAGCCCCAGCATTTT.